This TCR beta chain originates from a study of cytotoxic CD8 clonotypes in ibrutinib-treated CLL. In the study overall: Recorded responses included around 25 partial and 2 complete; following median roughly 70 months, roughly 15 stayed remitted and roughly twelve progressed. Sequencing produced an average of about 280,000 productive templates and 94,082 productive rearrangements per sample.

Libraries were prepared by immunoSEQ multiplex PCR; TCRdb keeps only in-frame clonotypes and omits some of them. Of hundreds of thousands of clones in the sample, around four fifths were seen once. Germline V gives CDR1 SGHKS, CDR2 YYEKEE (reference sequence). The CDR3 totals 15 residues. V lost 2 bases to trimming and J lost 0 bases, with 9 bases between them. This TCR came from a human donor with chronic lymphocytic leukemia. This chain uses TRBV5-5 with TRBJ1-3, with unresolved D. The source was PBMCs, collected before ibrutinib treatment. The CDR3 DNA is TGTGCCAGCAGCTTCACCGTCAGCTCTGGAAACACCATATATTTT. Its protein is CASSFTVSSGNTIYF.